Given below is one T cell receptor beta chain in context. There is no known antigen for this receptor. Base qualities are not recorded, but no much larger clone differs from it by a single base. The germline V gene gives CDR1 as MNHEY and CDR2 as SVGAGI. Measured from the cysteine to the phenylalanine, the CDR3 is 14 residues long. The kept DNA is CDR3 alone, 42 bases in frame from the first base. At the junction V is shortened by 7 bases and J by 1 base, with 14 bases in between. Donors were 39 systemically healthy Caucasian individuals from Russia aged roughly 6 to 100 years. About 9.8 milliliters of peripheral blood were drawn from each donor into EDTA-treated Vacutainer tubes. Ficoll-Paque density-gradient centrifugation was used to isolate PBMCs, with at least 6.5 million per sample. Total RNA was extracted from PBMCs with Trizol reagent, with at least 6 micrograms obtained per sample. Naive CD45RAhigh/CD27high T cell percentages were measured by flow cytometry on a PBMC aliquot from every donor.

The record originates from a study of blood T cells in healthy people across ages (dated by TCRdb to about 2015). Regarding the research as a whole: In model experiments, template switching captured about one uniquely barcoded TCR beta cDNA molecule for every two T cells. The study measured age-related changes in TCR beta repertoire diversity using deep sequencing normalized with unique cDNA molecular identifiers. Donors were grouped into four age groups: young (average 16 years), middle-aged (about 40), aged (approximately 58) and long-lived (just over 80). To avoid experimental bias, donors of different ages were distributed randomly across sequencing lanes. For two donors (one aged 18 to 30 and one aged 80 or older), the study analyzed two additional independent replicas of 1 million unique cDNA reads from the same blood draw. The research as a whole found: Compared with the aged group, more naive CD4+ T cells, fewer expanded clones and increased TCR diversity were shown by the long-lived group, suggesting age selection. Total diversity estimates from one million sequenced T cells were considered lower bounds and underestimates. Because profiling used bulk unsorted PBMCs, naive and antigen-experienced compartments could not be compared conclusively. As age increased, observed TCR beta diversity per million T cells dropped in a roughly linear way, and a significant reduction was already evident by age 40. Observed TCR beta diversity correlated strongly with the percentage of naive T cells measured by flow cytometry. The CMV infection status of donors was not known, potentially confounding age-related changes in expanded clonotypes.

Library creation used 5' RACE. Sequencing relied on an Illumina HiSeq 2500. A second PCR of about 6 to 11 cycles was performed with a sample-barcoded 5' primer and a J-beta primer mix. Each TCR beta cDNA molecule received a unique molecular identifier from a template-switch 5' adaptor carrying 12 random nucleotides. Each sample yielded at least 2.5 million CDR3-containing paired-end reads. First-strand cDNA was synthesized from all RNA with the Mint cDNA synthesis kit, primed by a TRBC-specific oligonucleotide. All cDNA was treated with uracil-DNA glycosylase and then went through a first 18-cycle PCR with the universal primers M1SS and BC2_uni_R. Per the original workflow: For normalization, 1 million high-quality reads, each with a distinct molecular identifier, were randomly selected from each sample. Instead of being binned into consensus sequences, reads with shared molecular identifiers were discarded. MiTCR, run with a Q25 quality threshold and the strictest error-elimination algorithm, handled CDR3 identification, clonotype clustering and error correction. A nonparametric unseen species model with Euler transformation was used to estimate a lower bound on total TCR beta diversity. TCRdb applied fastp at Q25 and MiXCR to the public reads, then kept only in-frame beta chains. All rows with the same CDR3 protein become a single entry with the most common DNA and genes. TCRdb, not the authors, supplied the V and J calls. The sample records 1.5 million or so distinct CDR3 sequences, roughly 40% of which are singletons. The top ten clones comprise 7% to 9.5% of the sample.

The clonotype was recovered from a woman between 18 and 30 years old in good health. The chain joins TRBV6-5 to TRBJ2-7; the D gene lacks a confident call. Input material: blood. The nucleotides read TGTGCCAGCAACGAAATGGCCGGGTCCTACGAGCAGTACTTC. Translated, this gives CASNEMAGSYEQYF.